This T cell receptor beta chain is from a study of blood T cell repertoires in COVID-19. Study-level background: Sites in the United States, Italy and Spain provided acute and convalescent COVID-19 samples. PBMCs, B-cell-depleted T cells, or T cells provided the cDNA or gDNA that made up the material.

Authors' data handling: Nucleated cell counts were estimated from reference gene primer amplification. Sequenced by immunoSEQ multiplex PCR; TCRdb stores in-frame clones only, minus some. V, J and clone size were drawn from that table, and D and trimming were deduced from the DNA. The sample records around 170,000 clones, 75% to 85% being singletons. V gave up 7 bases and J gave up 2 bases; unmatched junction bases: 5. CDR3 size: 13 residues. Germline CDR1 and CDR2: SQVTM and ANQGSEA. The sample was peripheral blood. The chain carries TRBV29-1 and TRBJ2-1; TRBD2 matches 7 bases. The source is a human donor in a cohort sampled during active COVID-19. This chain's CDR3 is CSAFSGAYNEQFF. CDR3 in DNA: TGCAGCGCCTTCAGCGGGGCCTACAATGAGCAGTTCTTC.